A selection of T cell receptor beta chains follows, all from one sample in a study of blood T cell repertoires in COVID-19. Some clones are missing from TCRdb's copy, which holds only in-frame ones; the method was immunoSEQ multiplex PCR. The table has 60,000 to 80,000 clones, around 86% seen once. Sequences were obtained from peripheral blood. The origin of the receptors is a man aged 65 to 85 with acute or convalescent COVID-19. CDR3s include the opening cysteine and the closing phenylalanine or tryptophan. The D gene is left open where the match is weak. Not every row has a clone size; where given, it reads once, few, many or a size class.

v_call: TRBV7-8
j_call: TRBJ1-5
clone_size: -
d_call: -
cdr3_nt: TGTGCCAGCAGCTTAAGGGACTTCAATCAGCCCCAGCATTTT
cdr3_aa: CASSLRDFNQPQHF

v_call: TRBV19
j_call: TRBJ2-7
clone_size: -
d_call: TRBD2
cdr3_nt: TGTGCCAGTAGTATCCTTCACGGGGGGGCGTACGAGCAGTACTTC
cdr3_aa: CASSILHGGAYEQYF

v_call: TRBV5-1
j_call: TRBJ1-4
clone_size: few
d_call: TRBD1
cdr3_nt: TGCGCCAGCAGCGTGGGGACAGGGGACAATGAAAAACTGTTTTTT
cdr3_aa: CASSVGTGDNEKLFF

v_call: TRBV7-2
j_call: TRBJ2-6
clone_size: -
d_call: -
cdr3_nt: TGTGCCAGCAGCTTGACAGCCCTTGCTCGGAGGGCCAACGTCCTGACTTTC
cdr3_aa: CASSLTALARRANVLTF

v_call: TRBV5-1
j_call: TRBJ2-6
clone_size: few
d_call: TRBD1
cdr3_nt: TGCGCCAGCAGCTCTACGGGACAGGGAATACCAGTCTCTGGGGCCAACGTCCTGACTTTC
cdr3_aa: CASSSTGQGIPVSGANVLTF

v_call: TRBV19
j_call: TRBJ2-7
clone_size: few
d_call: -
cdr3_nt: TGTGCCAGTAGTATGGGGAGCCGCGCCAACGAGCAGTACTTC
cdr3_aa: CASSMGSRANEQYF

v_call: TRBV7-7
j_call: TRBJ2-1
clone_size: -
d_call: TRBD2
cdr3_nt: TGTGCCAGCAGCTCGGGACTAGCGGGGGTTAATGAGCAGTTCTTC
cdr3_aa: CASSSGLAGVNEQFF

v_call: TRBV30
j_call: TRBJ1-5
clone_size: -
d_call: -
cdr3_nt: TGTGCCTGGAGTGACAAACAGGTGCCCGGGCCCCAGCATTTT
cdr3_aa: CAWSDKQVPGPQHF

v_call: TRBV30
j_call: TRBJ2-7
clone_size: -
d_call: -
cdr3_nt: TGTGCCTGGGAGTCCCTCATGGGAGCAAGGTCATCCGAGCAGTACTTC
cdr3_aa: CAWESLMGARSSEQYF

v_call: TRBV9
j_call: TRBJ1-5
clone_size: few
d_call: -
cdr3_nt: TGTGCCAGCAGCGTAGATGCGACAGCCCAGCCCCAGCATTTT
cdr3_aa: CASSVDATAQPQHF

v_call: TRBV6-5
j_call: TRBJ2-7
clone_size: -
d_call: -
cdr3_nt: TGTGCCAGCAGTTACTCGAGCGGTAATGCTTACGAGCAGTACTTC
cdr3_aa: CASSYSSGNAYEQYF

v_call: TRBV29-1
j_call: TRBJ2-7
clone_size: -
d_call: TRBD1
cdr3_nt: TGCAGCGTTGAAGAGGGCCTCCGGGACAGGTCCTCCTACGAGCAGTACTTC
cdr3_aa: CSVEEGLRDRSSYEQYF

v_call: TRBV3-1/TRBV3-2
j_call: TRBJ1-4
clone_size: once
d_call: TRBD1
cdr3_nt: TGTGCCAGCAGCCACAGGACAGGGGGTCCTAATGAAAAACTGTTTTTT
cdr3_aa: CASSHRTGGPNEKLFF

v_call: TRBV12-5
j_call: TRBJ2-7
clone_size: -
d_call: -
cdr3_nt: TGTGCTAGTGGCCTACTAGAGCTAACCTACGAGCAGTACTTC
cdr3_aa: CASGLLELTYEQYF

v_call: TRBV24-1
j_call: TRBJ2-7
clone_size: -
d_call: TRBD1
cdr3_nt: TGTGCCACCAGTGATCCCCGGACAGGGAGCGCCTACGAGCAGTACTTC
cdr3_aa: CATSDPRTGSAYEQYF

v_call: TRBV24-1
j_call: TRBJ2-1
clone_size: once
d_call: -
cdr3_nt: TGTGCCACCAGTGACCCTGCCTGGGAGAGACGCAATGAGCAGTTCTTC
cdr3_aa: CATSDPAWERRNEQFF

v_call: TRBV5-1
j_call: TRBJ2-5
clone_size: -
d_call: -
cdr3_nt: TGCGCCAGCAGCTTGACCCTGACCCAGGGAGAGACCCAGTACTTC
cdr3_aa: CASSLTLTQGETQYF

v_call: TRBV5-1
j_call: TRBJ2-1
clone_size: -
d_call: TRBD2
cdr3_nt: TGCGCCAGCAGCTTGGGACTAGCGGGAGCCCCCGACGGTGAGCAGTTCTTC
cdr3_aa: CASSLGLAGAPDGEQFF